The clone carrying this T cell receptor beta chain was observed a few times. Its specificity is unknown. The data stem from a study of vaccination and CD4 T cells after COVID-19. Cultured CD4+ T cell DNA was sequenced using the Oncomine TCR Beta short-read assay. It was cultured CD4+ T cells from which genomic DNA was extracted. TCRdb re-analysed the PCR reads in MiXCR, keeping a single row per CDR3 protein. This table has about 10,000 distinct CDR3 sequences, approximately 48% appearing once. General study results and limits: It was found that, in convalescent patients, 304 of 307 vaccine-specific clones were spike mono-reactive.

Treatment denoted: approximately nine-day PBMC culture with coronavirus spike peptide pools or control peptides (ViraFEST assay). Antigen-specific T cell expansion with peptide pools preceded TCR sequencing in the ViraFEST approach. Germline CDR1 and CDR2: SSHAT and FNYEAQ (reference sequence). The CDR3 length is 14 residues. Input material: CD4+ T cells from blood, cultured in vitro. The V and J genes are TRBV7-7 and TRBJ2-5; D is possibly TRBD2 (7 bases). The sequence was obtained from a human donor who had recovered from COVID-19. The CDR3 protein is CASSGGGGGETQYF. In nucleotides, the CDR3 is TGTGCTAGCTCAGGAGGGGGGGGCGGAGAGACCCAGTACTTC.